A single sample gave rise to the 20 T cell receptor beta chains below, sequenced in a study of T cell responses to AZD1222 COVID-19 vaccine. Some clones are missing from TCRdb's copy, which holds only in-frame ones; the method was immunoSEQ multiplex PCR. The sample contains 90,000 to 100,000 clones, around 89% of which appear only once. Sample: peripheral blood, taken on day 0 of AZD1222 vaccination. Receptor source: an adult in good health.

This clone occurred a few times. The J gene is TRBJ2-1, the V gene TRBV24-1, with unresolved D. V was cut by 0 bases and J by 0 bases, with 14 bases left in between. Germline values: CDR1 KGHDR, CDR2 SFDVKD. The CDR3 extends over 18 amino acids. CDR3 sequence: CATSDLPGPESSYNEQFF. The CDR3 nucleotides read TGTGCCACCAGTGATTTGCCTGGGCCCGAGAGCTCCTACAATGAGCAGTTCTTC.

The rearrangement links TRBV7-2 to TRBJ1-6; no clear D gene. CDR1 SGHTA and CDR2 FQGNSA come from the germline V gene. Between the trimmed V and J ends, which lost 6 bases and 0 bases, there was a span of 12 bases. The CDR3 loop spans 16 amino acids. The CDR3 coding sequence is TGTGCCAGCAGACAACAGAGGAGCTCCTATAATTCACCCCTCCACTTT. It codes for CASRQQRSSYNSPLHF.

V is TRBV15 and J is TRBJ2-7; no clear D. The CDR3 covers 14 residues. Germline-derived CDR1 and CDR2 are LNHNV and YYDKDF (reference sequence). V was clipped by 1 base and J by 0 bases, with 7 bases between them. The CDR3 DNA is TGTGCCACCAGCAGAGTCACGGACTCCTACGAGCAGTACTTC. Its translation: CATSRVTDSYEQYF.

The gene calls are TRBV6-5 and TRBJ2-7; 10 nucleotides line up with TRBD1. Germline CDR1 reads MNHEY; CDR2 reads SVGAGI. The CDR3 runs 12 residues. V was pared by 6 bases and J by 6 bases, with 2 bases of the junction left unmatched. For the CDR3, the DNA is TGTGCCAGCAGGGACAGGGGGGGCGAGCAGTACTTC. This encodes CASRDRGGEQYF.

The rearrangement uses TRBV7-2 and TRBJ1-5, with 8 bases identical to TRBD1. V was pared by 4 bases and J by 4 bases, with 9 bases of the junction left unmatched. The CDR3 length is 16 residues. From germline, CDR1 is SGHTA and CDR2 FQGNSA. CDR3 amino acids: CASSYGPYRGNQPQHF. In DNA, the CDR3 is TGTGCCAGCAGCTATGGGCCTTACAGGGGGAATCAGCCCCAGCATTTT.

J is TRBJ1-6 and V is TRBV2; D may be TRBD1 (5 bases). Germline V gene sequence: CDR1 SNHLY, CDR2 FYNNEI. The CDR3 consists of 12 residues. Trimming pared 6 bases from V and 10 bases from J, leaving 10 bases between. The CDR3 reads CASRGESSPLHF. The CDR3 nucleotides are TGTGCCAGCAGGGGGGAGAGCTCACCCCTCCACTTT. Together with reference TRBV2 and TRBJ1-6, the CDR3 gives the full variable domain: EPEVTQTPSHQVTQMGQEVILRCVPISNHLYFYWYRQILGQKVEFLVSFYNNEISEKSEIFDDQFSVERPDGSNFTLKIRSTKLEDSAMYFCASRGESSPLHFGNGTRLTVT.

The CDR3 DNA reads TGTGCCAGCACCCGTAGCGGGGGCCCCACAGATACGCAGTATTTT. Translation gives CASTRSGGPTDTQYF. The V and J genes are TRBV6-5 and TRBJ2-3; 9 nucleotides line up with TRBD2. V shed 7 bases, J shed 2 bases, and the junction held 7 bases outside the gene matches. This CDR3 is built from 15 residues. Germline CDR1 MNHEY, CDR2 SVGAGI.

The chain links TRBV15 to TRBJ1-3; D remains unclear. The CDR3 extends over 12 amino acids. The V end lost 4 bases, the J end lost 4 bases, and 5 bases lay between the germline ends. Germline V lookup: CDR1 LNHNV, CDR2 YYDKDF (reference sequence). CDR3 coding DNA: TGTGCCACCAGCACCCCCGGAAACACCATATATTTT. Its protein is CATSTPGNTIYF.

The chain is built from TRBV27 and TRBJ1-5, with TRBD1 identical over 9 bases. V lost 5 bases, J lost 7 bases, and 21 bases stayed unmatched. Germline V gives CDR1 MNHEY, CDR2 SMNVEV (reference sequence). The CDR3 is 19 residues long. The CDR3: CASSPGQGFWDNPRQPQHF. The DNA of the CDR3 is TGTGCCAGCAGTCCCGGACAGGGGTTTTGGGACAACCCACGACAGCCCCAGCATTTT.

The chain is built from TRBV24-1 and TRBJ2-1; D gene unclear. The CDR3 is made up of 13 amino acids. Trimming took 4 bases from V and 7 from J, leaving 10 bases between them. The germline gives CDR1 KGHDR, CDR2 SFDVKD. The CDR3: CATSDASENEQFF. The DNA for the CDR3 is TGTGCCACCAGTGACGCGTCGGAGAATGAGCAGTTCTTC.

In this sample, this clone turned up once. The V gene is TRBV4-3, the J gene TRBJ2-7; D ambiguous. The CDR3 length is 14 residues. Trimming removed 0 bases at V and 2 bases at J, with 8 bases between. CDR1 and CDR2 (germline): LGHNA, YSLEER. The DNA for the CDR3 is TGCGCCAGCAGCCAAGATACGGCCACCTACGAGCAGTACTTC. This codes for CASSQDTATYEQYF.

J is TRBJ2-3 and V is TRBV7-2, with TRBD2 matching over 9 bases. The CDR3 contains 19 residues. The junction had 15 bases not matched to a gene; V was cut back by 5 bases and J by 0 bases. Germline CDR1 is SGHTA and CDR2 is FQGNSA. The CDR3 region is CASSLRWASGAPSTDTQYF. CDR3 nucleotide sequence: TGTGCCAGCAGCCTCCGGTGGGCTAGCGGGGCCCCTAGCACAGATACGCAGTATTTT.

This chain uses TRBV24-1 with TRBJ1-2; D is uncertain. This CDR3 region has 12 residues. CDR1 is KGHDR and CDR2 is SFDVKD in the germline V gene. With 3 bases removed from V and 8 bases from J, the gap between germline ends came to 9 bases. The chain's CDR3 is CATSDRAWGYTF. DNA of the CDR3: TGTGCCACCAGTGATCGGGCTTGGGGCTACACCTTC.

The chain uses TRBV27 and TRBJ2-5; the D gene could be TRBD1 or TRBD2 (5 bases each). The ends were cut back, 2 bases at V and 3 bases at J, with 16 bases in the middle. The CDR3 consists of 16 residues. Germline V gives CDR1 MNHEY, CDR2 SMNVEV (reference sequence). CDR3 in amino acids: CASSLVGTLGKETQYF. The DNA of the CDR3 is TGTGCCAGCAGTTTAGTAGGGACCCTGGGGAAAGAGACCCAGTACTTC.

The J gene is TRBJ1-5, the V gene TRBV29-1, with D maybe TRBD1 (5 bases). The CDR3 totals 14 residues. CDR1 is SQVTM, CDR2 ANQGSEA, per germline. The V and J ends lost 6 bases and 3 bases respectively, with 15 bases between them. The CDR3 loop is CSVSLGGINQPQHF. The CDR3 region has the DNA TGCAGCGTCTCCCTGGGGGGGATCAATCAGCCCCAGCATTTT.

The J gene is TRBJ1-4, the V gene TRBV9, with D unclear. V was trimmed by 6 bases and J by 0 bases, leaving 9 bases between them. Germline CDR1 is SGDLS and CDR2 is YYNGEE. The CDR3 runs to 14 residues. CDR3 DNA: TGTGCCAGCAATAATCAACCAACTAATGAAAAACTGTTTTTT. It yields the protein CASNNQPTNEKLFF.

This chain joins TRBV18 and TRBJ2-1; 10 bases match TRBD2. Trimming removed 3 bases from V and 8 bases from J; junction bases left unmatched: 7. The CDR3 spans 15 residues. Germline V gene sequence: CDR1 KGHSH, CDR2 LQKENI. The CDR3 loop is CASSPSSGRADEQFF. DNA for the CDR3: TGTGCCAGCTCACCGTCCAGCGGGAGGGCCGATGAGCAGTTCTTC.

The chain joins TRBV5-6 to TRBJ2-2; D possibly corresponds to TRBD1 (6 bases). The CDR3 totals 14 residues. Germline CDR1 SGHDT, CDR2 YYEEEE. V was clipped by 5 bases and J by 3 bases, with 11 bases between them. The CDR3 spells CASRTDRDTGELFF. The CDR3 DNA sequence: TGTGCCAGCAGAACGGACAGAGACACCGGGGAGCTGTTTTTT.

V and J are TRBV12-2 and TRBJ2-1; TRBD1 is taken as the D call from the table, unchecked against the DNA. TRBV12-2 is described as a pseudogene. The CDR3 runs to 15 residues. CDR3 region: CASRLAGRTGREQFF. In DNA form, the CDR3 reads TGTGCAAGTCGCTTAGCGGGCAGGACAGGGCGTGAGCAGTTCTTC.

The gene calls are TRBV7-8 and TRBJ1-2, with D hard to call. Germline V lookup: CDR1 SGHVS, CDR2 FQNEAQ. Trimming removed 5 bases at V and 6 bases at J, with 22 bases between. This CDR3 has 16 residues. The CDR3 coding sequence is TGTGCCAGCAGCCCGCGGGGAGGCCCTAAAGACCATGGCTACACCTTC. As protein: CASSPRGGPKDHGYTF.